What follows are 21 T cell receptor beta chains derived from one specimen sequenced in a study of cytomegalovirus exposure and HLA in healthy donors. PCR was performed using 60 Vbeta and 13 Jbeta primers. Repertoires were generated with immunoSEQ multiplex PCR, while TCRdb's copy carries only in-frame clones and drops some. The sample records about 120,000 clones, more than 55% being singletons. Sequenced material: PBMCs. The origin of the receptors is a man between 18 and 35 years old in good health and CMV-seronegative.

The V gene is TRBV6-5, the J gene TRBJ2-3; D may be TRBD1 (6 bases). The V end was cut by 6 bases, the J end by 4 bases, with 17 bases between. CDR3 length equals 15 residues. Germline CDR1 is MNHEY and CDR2 is SVGAGI. CDR3 sequence (DNA): TGTGCCAGCAGGAATACAGGGATTGGCCCAGATACGCAGTATTTT. Translated: CASRNTGIGPDTQYF.

The rearrangement links TRBV19 to TRBJ1-5; maybe TRBD1 (6 bases). Trimming cost V 7 bases and J 3 bases, with 13 bases left between them. The germline CDR1 and CDR2 sequences are LNHDA and SQIVND (reference sequence). The CDR3 extends over 14 amino acids. The CDR3 bases are TGTGCCAGTAAAGTACAGGGTTCCAATCAGCCCCAGCATTTT. It is translated as CASKVQGSNQPQHF.

This chain joins TRBV6-5 and TRBJ1-2; 9 nucleotides line up with TRBD1. The CDR3 sequence is 14 residues long. V was clipped by 6 bases and J by 0 bases; unmatched bases: 2. CDR1 is MNHEY, CDR2 SVGAGI, per germline. CDR3 region: CASSRTGANYGYTF. The CDR3 region has the DNA TGTGCCAGCAGCCGGACAGGGGCTAACTATGGCTACACCTTC.

The chain is built from TRBV6-4 and TRBJ1-1; TRBD1 might be the D (5 bases). This CDR3 is 15 amino acids long. The germline V gene encodes CDR1 MRHNA and CDR2 SNTAGT. Deletions cut 6 bases from V and 1 base from J, with 15 bases between. The CDR3 loop is CASSRGVGPNTEAFF. The CDR3 nucleotides are TGTGCCAGCAGCCGGGGGGTGGGCCCGAACACTGAAGCTTTCTTT.

The chain uses TRBV6-1 and TRBJ2-1; perhaps TRBD1 as D (6 bases). CDR1 is MNHNS, CDR2 SASEGT, per germline. Trimming stripped 0 bases from V and 5 bases from J, with 17 bases between. The length of the CDR3 is 17 residues. The CDR3 DNA follows: TGTGCCAGCAGTGAAGCGGTTGTAGGACAGTTCCACAATGAGCAGTTCTTC. Translating it yields CASSEAVVGQFHNEQFF.

The chain couples TRBV5-5 to TRBJ1-3, with D perhaps matching TRBD1 (5 bases). The CDR3 has 15 residues. Per germline, CDR1 SGHKS and CDR2 YYEKEE (reference sequence). V lost 2 bases, J lost 0 bases, and 9 bases lay in between. The CDR3 here is CASSLSGGSGNTIYF. CDR3 DNA: TGTGCCAGCAGCTTATCCGGGGGCTCTGGAAACACCATATATTTT.

V and J are TRBV18 and TRBJ2-5; TRBD1 matches at 9 bases. CDR3 length: 15 residues. With 0 bases clipped from V and 4 bases from J, the junction kept 3 bases outside the gene matches. Per the germline V gene, CDR1 is KGHSH and CDR2 is LQKENI. The CDR3 DNA is TGTGCCAGCTCACCACCACAGGGGGCCGGAGAGACCCAGTACTTC. This gives the protein CASSPPQGAGETQYF. Full variable domain (missing parts from reference TRBV18 and TRBJ2-5): NAGVMQNPRHLVRRRGQEARLRCSPMKGHSHVYWYRQLPEEGLKFMVYLQKENIIDESGMPKERFSAEFPKEGPSILRIQQVVRGDSAAYFCASSPPQGAGETQYFGPGTRLLVL.

Only a few counts were recorded for this clone. The identical CDR3 is also encoded by other nucleotide sequences in the sample. The rearrangement links TRBV6-5 to TRBJ1-1; possibly TRBD1 for D (5 bases). The ends were cut back, 0 bases at V and 5 bases at J, with 7 bases in the middle. The germline CDR1 and CDR2 sequences are MNHEY and SVGAGI. CDR3 length: 13 amino acids. This CDR3 reads CASSYSGGTEAFF. For the CDR3, the DNA is TGTGCCAGCAGTTACTCTGGGGGGACTGAAGCTTTCTTT.

The CDR3 sequence: CASSFHGNNQPQHF. CDR3 DNA: TGTGCCAGCAGTTTCCACGGGAACAATCAGCCCCAGCATTTT. The chain carries TRBV28 and TRBJ1-5; D unresolved. Germline V gene lookup returns CDR1 MDHEN and CDR2 SYDVKM. Trimming pared 3 bases from V and 3 bases from J, leaving 9 bases between. The CDR3 covers 14 residues.

The V and J genes are TRBV7-9 and TRBJ2-2, with D tentatively TRBD1 (6 bases). Looked up from germline, CDR1 is SEHNR and CDR2 is FQNEAQ (reference sequence). Between the trimmed V and J ends, which lost 5 bases and 5 bases, there was a span of 12 bases. This CDR3 is 14 amino acids long. CDR3 residues: CASSTRTGTGELFF. CDR3 coding DNA: TGTGCCAGCAGCACCCGAACAGGGACCGGGGAGCTGTTTTTT.

The chain has TRBV7-2 and TRBJ2-7; 7 nucleotides match TRBD1. V shed 5 bases, J shed 3 bases, and the junction held 10 bases outside the gene matches. Looked up from germline, CDR1 is SGHTA and CDR2 is FQGNSA. The CDR3 is 15 residues long. CDR3 DNA sequence: TGTGCCAGCAGCCTATCAGGGGGTCTCATCTACGAGCAGTACTTC. Protein: CASSLSGGLIYEQYF.

This clone is a singleton in its sample. The chain links TRBV5-6 to TRBJ2-1, with TRBD2 matching 10 bases. This CDR3 comprises 17 residues. Germline V gene sequence: CDR1 SGHDT, CDR2 YYEEEE. The trim removed 1 base at V and 7 bases at J, leaving 11 bases unmatched. The CDR3 DNA reads TGTGCCAGCAGCTTGTTGAGACCGGGACTAGCGCTGAATGAGCAGTTCTTC. Protein sequence: CASSLLRPGLALNEQFF.

The J gene is TRBJ2-7, the V gene TRBV2, with D possibly TRBD1 on 5 matching bases. V was pared by 10 bases and J by 6 bases, with 10 bases between. This CDR3 is 10 amino acids long. Germline CDR1 SNHLY, CDR2 FYNNEI. The CDR3 DNA follows: TGTGCCACCCGAAGGGGCGAGCAGTACTTC. It codes for CATRRGEQYF. The complete variable domain, with remaining parts taken from reference TRBV2 and TRBJ2-7, reads EPEVTQTPSHQVTQMGQEVILRCVPISNHLYFYWYRQILGQKVEFLVSFYNNEISEKSEIFDDQFSVERPDGSNFTLKIRSTKLEDSAMYFCATRRGEQYFGPGTRLTVT.

The chain uses TRBV10-1 and TRBJ2-5, with 7 bases matching TRBD1. Matching the DNA end better, TRBJ2-7 makes the J call doubtful. The CDR3 totals 13 residues. The germline CDR1 and CDR2 sequences are WNHNN and SYGVQD (reference sequence). CDR3 DNA: TGCGCCAGCAGCCAAGGACAGGCCTACGAGCAGTACTTC. Translation gives CASSQGQAYEQYF.

The chain couples TRBV19 to TRBJ2-3, with 9 bases that match TRBD1. The CDR3 length is 15 residues. Germline CDR1 is LNHDA and CDR2 is SQIVND (reference sequence). Trimming took 1 base from V and 3 from J; bases not matched to a gene: 2. The CDR3 nucleotides are TGTGCCAGTAGTATAGCGACAGGGGGGACAGATACGCAGTATTTT. Its translation is CASSIATGGTDTQYF.

CDR3 sequence: CASSSRTSPETQYF. CDR3 nucleotides: TGTGCCAGCAGCTCTCGGACAAGCCCAGAGACCCAGTACTTC. V gene TRBV7-2 combines with J gene TRBJ2-5, with a weak D call TRBD1 (5 bases). The CDR3 sequence is 14 residues long. Germline values: CDR1 SGHTA, CDR2 FQGNSA. Deletions cut 4 bases from V and 4 bases from J, with 13 bases between.

The chain has TRBV7-2 and TRBJ2-7; D perhaps matches TRBD1 (7 bases). CDR1 is SGHTA and CDR2 is FQGNSA in the germline V gene. V lost 3 bases to trimming and J lost 2 bases, with 14 bases between them. CDR3 length equals 15 residues. The CDR3 region is CASSFSRGATYEQYF. The CDR3 DNA reads as TGTGCCAGCAGCTTCTCCAGGGGGGCCACCTACGAGCAGTACTTC.

The table lists this clone with a few counts. The chain recombines TRBV6-6 with TRBJ2-7; a weak D match, TRBD1 (6 bases). CDR3 length equals 16 residues. Germline V gives CDR1 MNHNY, CDR2 SVGAGI (reference sequence). V lost 6 bases and J 0 bases, leaving 18 bases between the germline ends. In nucleotides, the CDR3 is TGTGCCAGCAGAATAACCAGGGGTCCTAGCTCCTACGAGCAGTACTTC. Translation: CASRITRGPSSYEQYF.

This rearrangement joins TRBV5-6 to TRBJ2-5; no clear D. Trimming pared 0 bases from V and 7 bases from J, leaving 10 bases between. Germline values: CDR1 SGHDT, CDR2 YYEEEE. The length of the CDR3 is 13 residues. The CDR3, as DNA: TGTGCCAGCAGCTTGGCTCCCCCAGGGACCCAGTACTTC. Translation: CASSLAPPGTQYF.

The chain recombines TRBV19 with TRBJ2-7, with a weak D call TRBD1 (5 bases). Germline values: CDR1 LNHDA, CDR2 SQIVND (reference sequence). V shed 3 bases and J shed 0 bases, with 9 bases lying between them. This CDR3 contains 14 residues. CDR3 protein: CASSIRASSYEQYF. The CDR3 DNA reads as TGTGCCAGTAGTATCAGGGCCTCCTCCTACGAGCAGTACTTC.

In DNA form, the CDR3 reads TGCGCCAGCAGCTTGCAGGGATTAGCTAACTATGGCTACACCTTC. This codes for CASSLQGLANYGYTF. The rearrangement joins TRBV5-1 to TRBJ1-2; D is perhaps TRBD1 (5 bases). Trimming pared 1 base from V and 0 bases from J, leaving 10 bases between. Per germline, CDR1 SGHRS and CDR2 YFSETQ. The length of the CDR3 is 15 residues.